The entry that follows covers one T cell receptor beta chain sequence. The antigen is undetermined. The data derive from a study of T-cell memory formation after mild COVID-19. General study findings and limits: Among contracting clones, CD4+ were mainly CM/EM and CD8+ enriched in EMRA. The authors did not confirm SARS-CoV-2 specificity of second-wave clones peaking day 37.

V lost 4 bases to trimming and J lost 1 base, with 8 bases between them. There are 14 residues in the CDR3. TCRdb re-analysed the 5' RACE reads in MiXCR, keeping a single row per CDR3 protein. The sample lists under 400,000 distinct CDR3 sequences, 20% to 25% occurring once. V and J are TRBV12-3 or TRBV12-4 and TRBJ1-5; no reliable D call. The sample consisted of PBMCs or a T cell subset sorted from them (not recorded which). This receptor was obtained from an adult woman who had mild COVID-19 (a few samples of this study predate the infection). Cell type and time point are not known. The CDR3 DNA reads TGTGCCAGCAGTTACTTGATAAGCAATCAGCCCCAGCATTTT. Its protein product is CASSYLISNQPQHF.